This is a list of T cell receptor beta chains from one sample in a study of T cell responses to AZD1222 COVID-19 vaccine. The data were produced by immunoSEQ multiplex PCR, yet TCRdb's version contains in-frame clones alone and is incomplete. The repertoire holds 77,000 or so clones, with around nine tenths as singletons. The sequencing used peripheral blood, collected 28 days after the second AZD1222 dose. These receptors came from an adult who received the AZD1222 COVID-19 vaccine. The CDR3 runs from the conserved cysteine through the conserved F or W. A D gene is named only where the DNA matches it firmly. The listing skips clone size in some rows; elsewhere it reads once, few, many or a size class.

D gene,J gene,V gene,clone size,CDR3 DNA,CDR3 protein
-,TRBJ1-1,TRBV2,-,TGTGCCAGCAGCCAAACCCGGGGAAACACTGAAGCTTTCTTT,CASSQTRGNTEAFF
-,TRBJ1-2,TRBV20-1,-,TGCAGTGCTAGAGAACTGGGGAGCTACACCTTC,CSARELGSYTF
-,TRBJ1-6,TRBV7-8,-,TGTGCCAGCAGCTTAGTTTGGGGGCTCGATTCACCCCTCCACTTT,CASSLVWGLDSPLHF
-,TRBJ2-2,TRBV30,-,TGTGCCTGGAACCCGCGGGGAGCGGACACCGGGGAGCTGTTTTTT,CAWNPRGADTGELFF
-,TRBJ1-6,TRBV12-3/TRBV12-4,-,TGTGCCAGCAGCCTGCGAGATTCACCCCTCCACTTT,CASSLRDSPLHF
TRBD1,TRBJ1-4,TRBV4-3,-,TGCGCCAGCAGCCACGCGACAGGGATTAGTGAAAAACTGTTTTTT,CASSHATGISEKLFF
-,TRBJ2-7,TRBV28,few,TGTGCCAGTGATCGCGCGGGATCGCTTTCCTACGAGCAGTACTTC,CASDRAGSLSYEQYF
-,TRBJ1-5,TRBV6-5,-,TGTGCCAGCAACCGACTAAATCAGCCCCAGCATTTT,CASNRLNQPQHF
-,TRBJ2-7,TRBV4-1,few,TGCGCCAGCAGCCAAGTTAATCTAGTGTCTAGCGACGAGCAGTACTTC,CASSQVNLVSSDEQYF
-,TRBJ2-3,TRBV10-3,-,TGTGCCATCAGTGCGCTCCCTGCGTGGCAGTATTTT,CAISALPAWQYF
TRBD1,TRBJ1-1,TRBV14,-,TGTGCCAGCAGCCCATGGACAGGACGGGAAGCTTTCTTT,CASSPWTGREAFF
-,TRBJ2-7,TRBV30,-,TGTGCCTGGACTCTGGGAGGTGGCGAGCAGTACTTC,CAWTLGGGEQYF
-,TRBJ2-7,TRBV7-9,-,TGTGCCAGCAGCTCTACTGGGGGGACGTACGAGCAGTACTTC,CASSSTGGTYEQYF
TRBD1,TRBJ1-2,TRBV5-6,-,TGTGCCAGCAGCTTCGACAGGGGGAATTATGGCTACACCTTC,CASSFDRGNYGYTF
-,TRBJ2-7,TRBV12-3/TRBV12-4,-,TGTGCCAGCAGCGGGGGACCCTACGAGCAGTACTTC,CASSGGPYEQYF
TRBD1,TRBJ1-1,TRBV12-3/TRBV12-4,-,TGTGCCAGCAGTTGGACAGGGGGCACTGAAGCTTTCTTT,CASSWTGGTEAFF
-,TRBJ2-1,TRBV28,-,TGTGCCAGCACTCCGGGGCGCGGGTCCTACAATGAGCAGTTCTTC,CASTPGRGSYNEQFF
-,TRBJ2-2,TRBV4-2,-,TGTGCCAGCAGCCAAGAAGGGGGGGCGCCCACCGGGGAGCTGTTTTTT,CASSQEGGAPTGELFF
TRBD1,TRBJ1-2,TRBV6-5,-,TGTGCCAGCAGGGACAGGGATGGGTATGGCTACACCTTC,CASRDRDGYGYTF
-,TRBJ2-5,TRBV6-2/TRBV6-3,-,TGTGCCAGCAGTTACTCATCAGAGGAGACCCAGTACTTC,CASSYSSEETQYF
-,TRBJ2-1,TRBV4-1,-,TGCGCCAGCAGTCCGGGACTGACTAGATACAATGAGCAGTTCTTC,CASSPGLTRYNEQFF
TRBD2,TRBJ2-1,TRBV7-2,once,TGTGCCAGCAGCCCGCAGCGGGGGGGCCGGGAGCAGTTCTTC,CASSPQRGGREQFF
TRBD2,TRBJ2-2,TRBV4-2,-,TGTGCCAGCAGTAAGACTAGCGGAGTTACCGGGGAGCTGTTTTTT,CASSKTSGVTGELFF
TRBD1,TRBJ1-2,TRBV7-2,-,TGTGCCAGCAGCTTACGCAGGGGGCTCGTCTATGGCTACACCTTC,CASSLRRGLVYGYTF
-,TRBJ2-6,TRBV23-1,-,TGCGCCAGCAGTCCTCAGGGGTCGAGAGGGGCCAACGTCCTGACTTTC,CASSPQGSRGANVLTF
-,TRBJ1-3,TRBV6-5,-,TGTGCCAGCAGCAACTCACCCTCTGGAAACACCATATATTTT,CASSNSPSGNTIYF